These 21 T cell receptor beta chains originate from one sample sequenced in a study of T cell repertoires in cytomegalovirus infection. From the reads, TCRdb called clonotypes with MiXCR, one entry per CDR3 protein. In the table there are 90,000 to 120,000 distinct CDR3 sequences, more than 20% of which are singletons. What was sequenced was CD8+ T cells from PBMCs. The receptors were gathered from a human donor in good health (CMV status not recorded). Some clones in this sample may be carry-over from other donors' samples.

The rearrangement links TRBV4-3 to TRBJ2-7, with a weak D call TRBD1 (5 bases). Germline CDR1 is LGHNA and CDR2 is YSLEER. Trimming removed 0 bases at V and 2 bases at J, with 11 bases between. The CDR3 consists of 15 residues. The CDR3 sequence is CASSQDLQGTYEQYF. DNA of the CDR3: TGCGCCAGCAGCCAAGATCTGCAGGGAACCTACGAGCAGTACTTC.

This clonotype was counted at least ten times. V gene TRBV7-9 combines with J gene TRBJ2-5, with D maybe TRBD1 (5 bases). V gave up 3 bases and J gave up 3 bases, with 5 bases separating them. CDR3 length: 12 residues. CDR1 and CDR2 (germline): SEHNR, FQNEAQ (reference sequence). The chain's CDR3 is CASSFREETQYF. Here the CDR3 DNA reads TGTGCCAGCAGCTTCAGGGAAGAGACCCAGTACTTC. Drawing the rest from reference TRBV7-9 and TRBJ2-5, the complete variable domain is DTGVSQNPRHKITKRGQNVTFRCDPISEHNRLYWYRQTLGQGPEFLTYFQNEAQLEKSRLLSDRFSAERPKGSFSTLEIQRTEQGDSAMYLCASSFREETQYFGPGTRLLVL.

With regard to this clonotype: This may stem from a read error, because a much larger clone lies one nucleotide away. The chain recombines TRBV7-8 with TRBJ2-1; D unclear. V was cut by 2 bases and J by 4 bases, with 9 bases left in between. The CDR3 covers 14 residues. Germline-derived CDR1 and CDR2 are SGHVS and FQNEAQ. CDR3 region: CASSLSRTYNEQFF. The CDR3, as DNA: TGTGCCAGCAGCTTATCCAGGACGTACAATGAGCAGTTCTTC.

This clonotype was seen at least ten times. The rearrangement uses TRBV4-3 and TRBJ2-1; 9 nucleotides align to TRBD1. Germline V lookup: CDR1 LGHNA, CDR2 YSLEER. This CDR3 spans 16 amino acids. V lost 2 bases to trimming and J lost 0 bases; unmatched junction nucleotides: 2. CDR3 region: CASSQKTGGSYNEQFF. The DNA of the CDR3 is TGCGCCAGCAGCCAAAAGACAGGGGGCTCCTACAATGAGCAGTTCTTC.

CDR3 amino acids: CASFNPGGNTGELFF. As DNA, the CDR3 is TGTGCCAGCTTTAACCCAGGGGGGAACACCGGGGAGCTGTTTTTT. The J gene is TRBJ2-2, the V gene TRBV2, with 7 positions matching TRBD1. CDR3 length equals 15 residues. V was clipped by 8 bases and J by 1 base; unmatched bases: 7. Germline assignment: CDR1 SNHLY and CDR2 FYNNEI.

The chain uses TRBV30 and TRBJ1-5; no clear D. Trimming removed 2 bases from V and 2 bases from J, with 10 bases in between. This CDR3 spans 14 amino acids. Germline CDR1 is GTSNPN and CDR2 is SVGIG (reference sequence). The CDR3 protein is CAWSLRGGNQPQHF. The CDR3 DNA sequence: TGTGCCTGGAGTCTCAGAGGTGGCAATCAGCCCCAGCATTTT.

The J gene is TRBJ2-7, the V gene TRBV9; weak D call: TRBD2 (5 bases). CDR3 length: 15 amino acids. V lost 4 bases and J 6 bases, leaving 20 bases between the germline ends. In germline, CDR1 is SGDLS, CDR2 YYNGEE. The CDR3: CASSPGGGYQGEQYF. CDR3 DNA: TGTGCCAGCAGCCCAGGAGGAGGATACCAAGGCGAGCAGTACTTC.

This chain connects TRBV19 to TRBJ2-2; D is undetermined. Germline CDR1 reads LNHDA; CDR2 reads SQIVND (reference sequence). The CDR3 consists of 14 residues. V lost 3 bases and J 7 bases, leaving 12 bases between the germline ends. CDR3 coding DNA: TGTGCCAGTAGTATTGGGGAACGGGTCGGGGAGCTGTTTTTT. Translation gives CASSIGERVGELFF.

CDR3 bases: TGTGCCAGCGGTAGCGGGAGTTCAGATACGCAGTATTTT. Translation gives CASGSGSSDTQYF. V usage is TRBV27 and J usage is TRBJ2-3, with TRBD2 matching 9 bases. J was trimmed by 4 bases and V by 8 bases; bases with no gene match: 4. The CDR3 sequence is 13 residues long. Per the germline V gene, CDR1 is MNHEY and CDR2 is SMNVEV (reference sequence).

This clonotype was seen only a few times. V is TRBV4-3 and J is TRBJ2-6, with D possibly being TRBD2 (5 bases). Germline CDR1 and CDR2: LGHNA and YSLEER. The V end lost 2 bases, the J end lost 1 base, and 6 bases lay between the germline ends. The CDR3 is 15 residues long. The CDR3 bases are TGCGCCAGCAGCCAAAGCGGTTCTGGGGCCAACGTCCTGACTTTC. Amino acid sequence: CASSQSGSGANVLTF.

The sample holds many counts of this clonotype. J is TRBJ1-6 and V is TRBV25-1; tentatively, D is TRBD1 (5 bases). V dropped 3 bases and J dropped 2 bases, with 8 bases sitting between them. The CDR3 covers 15 residues. Germline CDR1 MGHDK, CDR2 SYGVNS. The CDR3 DNA reads TGTGCCAGCAGTGAGGGGCAAGCCTATAATTCACCCCTCCACTTT. It is translated as CASSEGQAYNSPLHF.

The J gene is TRBJ2-3, the V gene TRBV11-2; no clear D gene. The CDR3 runs 13 residues. CDR1 and CDR2 from the germline V gene are SGHAT and FQNNGV. With 2 bases removed from V and 5 bases from J, the gap between germline ends came to 8 bases. The CDR3 loop is CASSLSVGDTQYF. The DNA of the CDR3 is TGTGCCAGCAGCTTAAGCGTAGGAGATACGCAGTATTTT. Full variable domain (remainder filled in from reference TRBV11-2 and TRBJ2-3): EAGVAQSPRYKIIEKRQSVAFWCNPISGHATLYWYQQILGQGPKLLIQFQNNGVVDDSQLPKDRFSAERLKGVDSTLKIQPAKLEDSAVYLCASSLSVGDTQYFGPGTRLTVL.

This rearrangement joins TRBV9 to TRBJ2-7, with 10 bases matching TRBD2. The V segment lost 0 bases and the J segment 1 base; nucleotides outside the gene matches: 7. CDR3 length equals 17 residues. Germline assignment: CDR1 SGDLS and CDR2 YYNGEE. The CDR3 protein is CASSVGAGGSLSYEQYF. CDR3 in DNA: TGTGCCAGCAGCGTAGGAGCGGGAGGGTCCCTTTCCTACGAGCAGTACTTC.

This clonotype was recorded a few times. This chain connects TRBV5-6 to TRBJ2-7; the D is unclear. CDR1 and CDR2 from the germline V gene are SGHDT and YYEEEE. Trimming pared 1 base from V and 5 bases from J, leaving 16 bases between. The CDR3 contains 15 residues. The CDR3 DNA sequence: TGTGCCAGCAGCTTGCCACGAGACCGTCGGAACGAGCAGTACTTC. It encodes CASSLPRDRRNEQYF.

The chain recombines TRBV6-2 or TRBV6-3 with TRBJ1-2; 8 bases are a match to TRBD1. The CDR3 is 17 residues long. The ends lost 1 base at V and 4 bases at J; junction bases unmatched: 11. Germline-derived CDR1 and CDR2 are MNHEY and SVGEGT. The CDR3 nucleotides read TGTGCCAGCAGTTACTACGCCGCGGGACAGGACCCCTATGGCTACACCTTC. Amino acid sequence: CASSYYAAGQDPYGYTF.

This clonotype was counted many times. The chain combines TRBV11-2 with TRBJ1-2; 9 bases map to TRBD1. With V trimmed by 4 bases and J by 8 bases, 11 bases remained unmatched. The CDR3 runs 15 residues. The germline V gene encodes CDR1 SGHAT and CDR2 FQNNGV. CDR3 region: CASSSPGQGRYGYTF. The CDR3 region has the DNA TGTGCCAGCAGCTCACCGGGACAGGGAAGGTACGGCTACACCTTC. The variable domain in full, with the rest retrieved from reference TRBV11-2 and TRBJ1-2, is EAGVAQSPRYKIIEKRQSVAFWCNPISGHATLYWYQQILGQGPKLLIQFQNNGVVDDSQLPKDRFSAERLKGVDSTLKIQPAKLEDSAVYLCASSSPGQGRYGYTFGSGTRLTVV.

The chain is built from TRBV6-6 and TRBJ1-2; D is possibly TRBD1 (5 bases). V lost 5 bases to trimming and J lost 6 bases, with 16 bases between them. Germline V gene lookup returns CDR1 MNHNY and CDR2 SVGAGI (reference sequence). The CDR3 is made up of 14 amino acids. The CDR3 region has the DNA TGTGCCAGCAGTCCCATACAATCGGGACATGGCTACACCTTC. The encoded protein is CASSPIQSGHGYTF.

For the CDR3, the DNA is TGTGCCAGCAGCTTAGCAGCGGGAGAGTTGGTGGATGAGCAGTTCTTC. Protein: CASSLAAGELVDEQFF. The chain uses TRBV7-9 and TRBJ2-1; 8 bases align to TRBD2. The ends lost 0 bases at V and 8 bases at J; junction bases unmatched: 9. The CDR3 loop spans 16 amino acids. CDR1 and CDR2 from the germline V gene are SEHNR and FQNEAQ (reference sequence).

The chain links TRBV2 to TRBJ1-1, with unresolved D. The CDR3 length is 13 residues. Trimming removed 4 bases from V and 6 bases from J, with 12 bases in between. Per germline, CDR1 SNHLY and CDR2 FYNNEI. CDR3 residues: CASSGRPIPEAFF. The DNA of the CDR3 is TGTGCCAGCAGTGGACGTCCTATCCCTGAAGCTTTCTTT. The whole variable domain, filled in from reference TRBV2 and TRBJ1-1, reads EPEVTQTPSHQVTQMGQEVILRCVPISNHLYFYWYRQILGQKVEFLVSFYNNEISEKSEIFDDQFSVERPDGSNFTLKIRSTKLEDSAMYFCASSGRPIPEAFFGQGTRLTVV.

This clonotype has only one observation. Germline and junction disagree at one end, which may indicate a read error. This sequence joins TRBV19 and TRBJ1-5; TRBD1 is a possible D gene (6 bases). Germline V gives CDR1 LNHDA, CDR2 SQIVND (reference sequence). The CDR3 sequence is 16 residues long. Here the CDR3 DNA reads TGTACCAGTACCGAAGAAAACAGGGTTTTCAATCAGCCCCAGCATTTT. It codes for CTSTEENRVFNQPQHF. The full variable domain, with the rest looked up from reference TRBV19 and TRBJ1-5, is DGGITQSPKYLFRKEGQNVTLSCEQNLNHDAMYWYRQDPGQGLRLIYYSQIVNDFQKGDIAEGYSVSREKKESFPLTVTSAQKNPTAFYLCTSTEENRVFNQPQHFGDGTRLSIL.

V gene TRBV27 combines with J gene TRBJ2-2, with 9 bases matching TRBD2. With V trimmed by 5 bases and J by 6 bases, 10 bases remained unmatched. Germline V gene sequence: CDR1 MNHEY, CDR2 SMNVEV (reference sequence). There are 16 residues in the CDR3. CDR3 DNA sequence: TGTGCCAGCAGTCTGGGACTAGCCAGGAATTCCGGGGAGCTGTTTTTT. Translation: CASSLGLARNSGELFF.